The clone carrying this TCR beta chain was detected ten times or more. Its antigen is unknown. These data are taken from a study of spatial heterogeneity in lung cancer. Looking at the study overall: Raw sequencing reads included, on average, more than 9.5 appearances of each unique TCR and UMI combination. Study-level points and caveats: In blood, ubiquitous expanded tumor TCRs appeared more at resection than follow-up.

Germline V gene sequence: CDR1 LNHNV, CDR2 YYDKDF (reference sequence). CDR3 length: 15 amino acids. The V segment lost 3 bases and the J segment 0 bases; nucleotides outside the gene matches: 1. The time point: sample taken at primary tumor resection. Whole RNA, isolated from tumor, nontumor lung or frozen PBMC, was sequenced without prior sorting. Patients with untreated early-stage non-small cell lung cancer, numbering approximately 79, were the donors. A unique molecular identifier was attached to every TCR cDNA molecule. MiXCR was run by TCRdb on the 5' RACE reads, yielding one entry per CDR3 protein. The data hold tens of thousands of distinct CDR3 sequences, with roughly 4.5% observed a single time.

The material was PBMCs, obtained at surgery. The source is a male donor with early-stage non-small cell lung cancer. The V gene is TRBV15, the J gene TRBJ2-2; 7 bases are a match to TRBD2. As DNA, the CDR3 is TGTGCCACCAGCAGGGGACTAACGAACACCGGGGAGCTGTTTTTT. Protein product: CATSRGLTNTGELFF. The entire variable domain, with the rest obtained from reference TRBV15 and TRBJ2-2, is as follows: DAMVIQNPRYQVTQFGKPVTLSCSQTLNHNVMYWYQQKSSQAPKLLFHYYDKDFNNEADTPDNFQSRRPNTSFCFLDIRSPGLGDTAMYLCATSRGLTNTGELFFGEGSRLTVL.